This T cell receptor (beta chain) was profiled in a study of cytomegalovirus exposure and HLA in healthy donors. The donors comprised healthy bone marrow donors. As regards this clone: Its target is unknown.

The PCR ran on 60 Vbeta and 13 Jbeta primers. Sequencing was performed with immunoSEQ multiplex PCR; in TCRdb, only in-frame clones are kept and a portion is missing. Of about 160,000 clones detected, 70% to 80% appear once; the ten largest clones hold 1.3%. Findings and caveats of the study: In an earlier analysis, about 87% or about 30%: the productive usage of most TCR beta V segments. Donors belonging to an Asian-associated ancestry cluster reportedly showed fewer N-insertions in productive TCRs than the approximately 640-donor mean, according to what a later analysis found. Later work found that TCR association rates differed between HLA loci; DRB1 had the most and HLA-C the fewest.

V was clipped by 4 bases and J by 4 bases, with 10 bases between them. Germline CDR1 and CDR2: LNHDA and SQIVND (reference sequence). The CDR3 loop spans 14 amino acids. Specimen: PBMCs. This sequence joins TRBV19 and TRBJ2-2; TRBD1 might be the D (5 bases). This receptor was taken from a woman in her fifties or sixties in good health and CMV-seronegative. The CDR3 sequence is CASSTRQTTGELFF. As DNA, the CDR3 is TGTGCCAGTAGTACCCGACAGACCACCGGGGAGCTGTTTTTT.